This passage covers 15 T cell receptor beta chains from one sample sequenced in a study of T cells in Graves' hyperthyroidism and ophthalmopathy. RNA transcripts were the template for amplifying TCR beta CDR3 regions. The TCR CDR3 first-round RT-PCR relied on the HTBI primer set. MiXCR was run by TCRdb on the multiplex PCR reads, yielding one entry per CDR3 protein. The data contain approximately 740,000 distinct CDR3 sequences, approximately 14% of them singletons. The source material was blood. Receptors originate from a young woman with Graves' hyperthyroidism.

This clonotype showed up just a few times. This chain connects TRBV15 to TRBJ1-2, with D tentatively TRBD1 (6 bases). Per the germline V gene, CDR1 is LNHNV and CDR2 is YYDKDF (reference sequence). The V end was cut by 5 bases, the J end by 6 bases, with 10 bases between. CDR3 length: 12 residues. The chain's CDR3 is CATSSQGNGYTF. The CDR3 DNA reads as TGTGCCACCAGCTCACAGGGTAATGGCTACACCTTC.

The CDR3 sequence is CASSPPLAGLPYEQYF. The CDR3 DNA is TGTGCCAGCTCACCCCCCCTAGCGGGCCTTCCCTACGAGCAGTACTTC. This chain links TRBV18 with TRBJ2-7, with 8 bases that match TRBD2. Trimming took 3 bases from V and 2 from J; bases not matched to a gene: 9. The CDR3 has 16 residues. CDR1 is KGHSH and CDR2 is LQKENI in the germline V gene.

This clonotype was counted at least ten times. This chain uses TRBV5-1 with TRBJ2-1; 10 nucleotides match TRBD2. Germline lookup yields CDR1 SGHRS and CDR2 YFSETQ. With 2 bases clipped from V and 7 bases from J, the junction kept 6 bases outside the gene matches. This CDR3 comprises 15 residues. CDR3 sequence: CASSFMSSGRNEQFF. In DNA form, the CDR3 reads TGCGCCAGCAGCTTTATGTCTAGCGGGAGAAATGAGCAGTTCTTC.

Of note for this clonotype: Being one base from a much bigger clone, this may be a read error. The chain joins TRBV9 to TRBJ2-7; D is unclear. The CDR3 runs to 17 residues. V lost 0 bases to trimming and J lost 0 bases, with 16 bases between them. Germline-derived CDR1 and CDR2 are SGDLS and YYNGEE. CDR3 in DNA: TGTGCCAGCAGCGTAGGAATAGATGGCAGAATCTCCTACGAGCAGTACTTC. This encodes CASSVGIDGRISYEQYF.

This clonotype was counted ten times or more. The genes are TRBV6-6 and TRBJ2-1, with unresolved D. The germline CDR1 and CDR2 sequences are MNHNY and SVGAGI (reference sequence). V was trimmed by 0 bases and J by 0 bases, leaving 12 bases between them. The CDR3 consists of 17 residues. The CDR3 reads CASSYSIGRVSYNEQFF. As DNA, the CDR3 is TGTGCCAGCAGTTACTCGATCGGTCGGGTCTCCTACAATGAGCAGTTCTTC.

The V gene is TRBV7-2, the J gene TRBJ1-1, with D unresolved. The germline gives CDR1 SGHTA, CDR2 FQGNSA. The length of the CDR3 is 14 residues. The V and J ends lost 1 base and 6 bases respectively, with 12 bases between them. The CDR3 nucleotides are TGTGCCAGCAGCTTAGGGACTCAGGCCTCTGAAGCTTTCTTT. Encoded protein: CASSLGTQASEAFF. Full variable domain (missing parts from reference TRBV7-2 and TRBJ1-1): GAGVSQSPSNKVTEKGKDVELRCDPISGHTALYWYRQSLGQGLEFLIYFQGNSAPDKSGLPSDRFSAERTGGSVSTLTIQRTQQEDSAVYLCASSLGTQASEAFFGQGTRLTVV.

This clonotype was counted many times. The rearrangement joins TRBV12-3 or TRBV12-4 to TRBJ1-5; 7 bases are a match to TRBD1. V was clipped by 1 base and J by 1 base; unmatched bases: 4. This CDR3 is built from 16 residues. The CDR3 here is CASSLGGGMSNQPQHF. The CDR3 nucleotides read TGTGCCAGCAGTTTAGGAGGGGGCATGAGCAATCAGCCCCAGCATTTT.

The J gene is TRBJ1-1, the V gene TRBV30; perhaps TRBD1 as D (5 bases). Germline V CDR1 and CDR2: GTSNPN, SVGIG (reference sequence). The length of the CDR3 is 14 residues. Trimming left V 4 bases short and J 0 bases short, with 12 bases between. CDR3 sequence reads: CAWIPGTVNTEAFF. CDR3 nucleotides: TGTGCCTGGATCCCCGGGACGGTGAACACTGAAGCTTTCTTT.

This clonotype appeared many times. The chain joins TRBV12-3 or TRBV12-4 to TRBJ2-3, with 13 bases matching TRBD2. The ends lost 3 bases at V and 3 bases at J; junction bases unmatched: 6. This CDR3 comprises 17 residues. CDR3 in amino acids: CASSFRTSGSKTDTQYF. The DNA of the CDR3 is TGTGCCAGCAGTTTCCGGACTAGCGGGAGTAAGACAGATACGCAGTATTTT.

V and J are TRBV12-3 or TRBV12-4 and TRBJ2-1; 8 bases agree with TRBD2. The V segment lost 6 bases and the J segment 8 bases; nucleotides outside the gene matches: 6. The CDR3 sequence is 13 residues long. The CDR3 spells CASRLAAGDEQFF. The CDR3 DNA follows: TGTGCCAGCAGACTAGCGGCCGGGGATGAGCAGTTCTTC.

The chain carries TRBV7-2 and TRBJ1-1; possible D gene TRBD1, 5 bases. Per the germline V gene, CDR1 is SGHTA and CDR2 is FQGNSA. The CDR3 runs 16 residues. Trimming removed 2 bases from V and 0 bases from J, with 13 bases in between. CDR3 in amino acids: CASSLYGASMNTEAFF. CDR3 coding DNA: TGTGCCAGCAGCTTATATGGGGCCAGTATGAACACTGAAGCTTTCTTT.

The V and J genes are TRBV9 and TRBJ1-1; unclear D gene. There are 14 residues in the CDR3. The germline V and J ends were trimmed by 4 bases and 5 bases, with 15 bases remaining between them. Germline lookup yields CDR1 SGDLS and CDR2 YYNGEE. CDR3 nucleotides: TGTGCCAGCAGCCCCTTAGGAGGGAGGACTGAAGCTTTCTTT. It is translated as CASSPLGGRTEAFF.

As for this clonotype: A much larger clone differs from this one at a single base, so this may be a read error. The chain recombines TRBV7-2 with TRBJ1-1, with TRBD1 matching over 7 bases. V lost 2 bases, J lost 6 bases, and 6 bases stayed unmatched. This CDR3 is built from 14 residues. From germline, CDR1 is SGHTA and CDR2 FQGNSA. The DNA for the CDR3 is TGTGCCAGCAGCTTATTTCAGGGGGTCGCTGAAGCTTTCTTT. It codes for CASSLFQGVAEAFF.

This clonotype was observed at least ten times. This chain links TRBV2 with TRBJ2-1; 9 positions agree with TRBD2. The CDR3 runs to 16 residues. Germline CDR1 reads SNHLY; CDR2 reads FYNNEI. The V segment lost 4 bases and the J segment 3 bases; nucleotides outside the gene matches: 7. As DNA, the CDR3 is TGTGCCAGCAGTGTTTCTACTAGCGGGTACTACAATGAGCAGTTCTTC. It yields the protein CASSVSTSGYYNEQFF.

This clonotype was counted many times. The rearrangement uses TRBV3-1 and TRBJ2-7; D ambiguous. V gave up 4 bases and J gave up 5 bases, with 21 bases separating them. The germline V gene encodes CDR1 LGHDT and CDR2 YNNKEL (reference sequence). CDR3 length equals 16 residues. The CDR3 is CASSPTSGDPLDEQYF. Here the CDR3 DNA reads TGTGCCAGCAGCCCAACATCGGGCGACCCTCTAGACGAGCAGTACTTC.